The present T cell receptor beta chain was sequenced within a study of PD-L1 blockade in urothelial cancer. Study overall: Treatment start was followed by blood analysis at 3 weeks (second dose) and again at 6 weeks. Each blood sample yielded a median of approximately 140,000 T cells.

Germline lookup yields CDR1 SEHNR and CDR2 FQNEAQ (reference sequence). The CDR3 spans 16 residues. The V gene end was trimmed by 5 bases and the J gene end by 8 bases; junction bases not matched to a gene: 14. Time point here: peripheral blood 6 weeks after treatment start. Profiling relied on immunoSEQ multiplex PCR, and the TCRdb table lists in-frame clones only, not all of them. Among some 110,000 clones, around 93% were seen once, and the ten largest hold under 5%. This chain joins TRBV7-9 and TRBJ1-2; 10 nucleotides agree with TRBD1. The specimen comprised PBMCs, sampled around atezolizumab (anti-PD-L1) treatment. The clonotype was recovered from a man between 60 and 75 years old with urothelial cancer. The CDR3 DNA is TGTGCCAGCAGCCCGGGACAGGGGCTCCTTACTACCGGCTACACCTTC. This sequence encodes CASSPGQGLLTTGYTF.